This T cell receptor beta chain was captured by sequencing in a study of control samples from healthy donors and cancer patients. The CDR3 covers 14 residues. Germline lookup yields CDR1 SGHRS and CDR2 YFSETQ. With 4 bases clipped from V and 5 bases from J, the junction kept 7 bases outside the gene matches. Here immunoSEQ multiplex PCR was the method, and the copy in TCRdb shows in-frame clones only, minus some. The sample lists about 77,000 clones, about 92% seen once, with 5.5% to 6.5% in the top ten. Specimen: blood. This chain uses TRBV5-1 with TRBJ2-7, with TRBD2 matching 9 bases. The clonotype originates from an older woman in good health. This CDR3 is CASSRGASGNEQYF. The CDR3, as DNA: TGCGCCAGCAGCCGGGGGGCTAGCGGGAACGAGCAGTACTTC.